This T cell receptor beta chain was observed in a study of cytomegalovirus exposure and HLA in healthy donors. Study conclusions and caveats: Earlier results showed most TCR beta V segments being productive about 87% or about 30% of the time. Most subjects' HLA-A and HLA-B alleles were reportedly predicted from TCR beta sequences.

For this clone: Its antigen is as yet unknown.

Amplification used 60 Vbeta primers and 13 Jbeta primers. How the authors handled the data: Later, 65 million to 90 million unique TCR beta chains were counted in an analysis, and about 12 million of them were shared. Here immunoSEQ multiplex PCR was the method, and the copy in TCRdb shows in-frame clones only, minus some. That table supplies the V and J calls and clone size; D and trimming were determined from the DNA. The table lists more than 150,000 clones, 75% to 85% of them singletons. The J segment lost 4 bases and the V segment lost 2 bases, leaving 5 bases of the junction unmatched. CDR1 is GTSNPN and CDR2 is SVGIG in the germline V gene (reference sequence). This CDR3 spans 15 amino acids.

This clonotype originated in a woman under 40 in good health and CMV-seronegative. The J gene is TRBJ2-1, the V gene TRBV30; 10 bases agree with TRBD2. Sequencing was carried out using PBMCs. The CDR3 DNA is TGTGCCTGGAGTTTACTAGCGGGGCGATACAATGAGCAGTTCTTC. Protein sequence: CAWSLLAGRYNEQFF.